The clone carrying this TCR beta chain came up a few times. Its antigen is undetermined. The data are from a study of CD8 T cells in ankylosing spondylitis. TCRdb used MiXCR to reprocess the 5' RACE reads, holding one entry per CDR3 protein. The sample yields roughly 200,000 distinct CDR3 sequences, roughly 13% seen once. CDR1 and CDR2 (germline): SGHRS, YFSETQ. V lost 2 bases, J lost 1 base, and 15 bases lay in between. CDR3 length: 16 amino acids. Whole-study findings and limits: Within matched ankylosing spondylitis synovial fluid, disease-linked clones were reportedly significantly enriched.

This receptor was taken from a male donor with ankylosing spondylitis or in good health (not recorded which). The chain recombines TRBV5-1 with TRBJ1-2; no definite D call. Specimen: blood, either unsorted or a sorted T cell fraction (not recorded which). The CDR3 nucleotides read TGCGCCAGCAGCTTAAGCTCTCCTCGGATTAACTATGGCTACACCTTC. Its translation: CASSLSSPRINYGYTF.